This T cell receptor beta chain was captured in a study of post-analysis software for immune sequencing data. This clonotype was seen a handful of times. The antigen is not known. Germline is not matched at one junction end, which may reflect a read error. Findings of the study overall: In patients, TRBV5-6, TRBV5-1 and TRBV20-1 belonged to 4 or 5 TRBV segments found more frequently than in controls. F measure showed strong co-clustering of same-batch samples. Normalized Chao1 diversity was significantly reduced in patients versus controls.

Unique molecular identifiers were built into the TCR beta cDNA libraries. Input populations of roughly 0.9 to 10 million T cells gave rise to around 500,000 cDNA molecules. One entry per CDR3 protein, called by TCRdb with MiXCR from the PCR reads. The profile covers hundreds of thousands of distinct CDR3 sequences, with 30% appearing a single time and roughly 0.54% taken by the ten largest. Looked up from germline, CDR1 is ENHRY and CDR2 is SYGVKD. This CDR3 region has 14 residues. Sequencing used blood. The receptor comes from a girl between 5 and 17 years old with multiple sclerosis. The chain links TRBV10-3 to TRBJ2-1, with 9 bases aligning to TRBD2. In DNA, the CDR3 is TGTGCCATCCGTGAGCGGGGGGAGGTCAATGAGCAGTTCTTC. Its protein product is CAIRERGEVNEQFF.